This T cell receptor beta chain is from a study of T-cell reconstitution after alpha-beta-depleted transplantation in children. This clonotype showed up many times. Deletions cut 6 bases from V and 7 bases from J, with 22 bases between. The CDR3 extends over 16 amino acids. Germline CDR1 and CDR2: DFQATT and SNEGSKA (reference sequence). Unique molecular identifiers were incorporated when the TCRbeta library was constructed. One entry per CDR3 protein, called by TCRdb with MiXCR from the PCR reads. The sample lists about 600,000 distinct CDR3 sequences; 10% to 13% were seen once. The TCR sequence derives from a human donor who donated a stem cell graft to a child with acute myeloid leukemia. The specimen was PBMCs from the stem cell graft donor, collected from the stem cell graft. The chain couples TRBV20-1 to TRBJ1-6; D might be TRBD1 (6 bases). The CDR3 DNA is TGCAGTGCCGAAACAAACCCTGACAGGAGGAATTCACCCCTCCACTTT. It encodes CSAETNPDRRNSPLHF.